This TCR beta chain was found in a study of OX40 agonist ivuxolimab in advanced cancers. Study as a whole: The dose-escalation cohort was approximately 85% male, with a mean age of 60 years, ranging about 20 to 85. The eligibility criteria allowed prior anti-PD-1, anti-PD-L1 or anti-CTLA-4 therapy, and approximately 38% had some. Findings of the study overall: Within 6 weeks, CD4+ and CD8+ blood T cells expanded clonally at 0.1 to 3.0 mg/kg. Expanded clones were, on average, more numerous in CD8+ T cells than in CD4+.

Germline values: CDR1 SQVTM, CDR2 ANQGSEA. The CDR3 covers 11 residues. The trim removed 7 bases at V and 8 bases at J, leaving 4 bases unmatched. On this clone: The antigen remains unidentified.

The table came from immunoSEQ multiplex PCR; TCRdb's copy has only in-frame clones and leaves some out. The sample shows about 33,000 clones, more than 70% of them seen only once. The sample in question was CD4+ or CD8+ T cells sorted from blood, obtained in a trial of the OX40 agonist ivuxolimab. The chain has TRBV29-1 and TRBJ2-2; 7 nucleotides line up with TRBD1. The sequence derives from an adult with an advanced solid tumor such as melanoma, head and neck, liver or kidney cancer. The DNA for the CDR3 is TGCAGCGCCCGGGACAGTGGGGAGCTGTTTTTT. This codes for CSARDSGELFF.